The rows below give T cell receptor beta chains drawn from one sample of a study of technical replicates of blood from several donors. Profiled with immunoSEQ multiplex PCR; TCRdb holds only in-frame clones, not every one. Of around 15,000 clones listed, around 90% are singletons. The sequencing sample was made of PBMCs. Receptors were obtained from a human donor in good health. Each CDR3 is given with its conserved first and last residue. Fields, in order: D gene, V gene, J gene, clone size, CDR3 DNA, CDR3 protein. D genes are given only for firm matches. Size is omitted from some rows. Given values are once, few, many or a class for expanded clones.

NA	TRBV7-9	TRBJ2-3	NA	TGTGCCAGCAGCTTAAACCCGGTTAATACGCAGTATTTT	CASSLNPVNTQYF
TRBD2	TRBV9	TRBJ2-3	NA	TGTGCCAGCAGCCCCCACCTAGCGGGGCAGGAAAGGGGAGATACGCAGTATTTT	CASSPHLAGQERGDTQYF
TRBD1	TRBV7-9	TRBJ1-2	NA	TGTGCCAGCAGCTTACCCGGACAGGCCTCCTATGGCTACACCTTC	CASSLPGQASYGYTF
TRBD1	TRBV28	TRBJ2-3	NA	TGTGCCAGCAGTCCTTCAGGGGGAGATACGCAGTATTTT	CASSPSGGDTQYF
NA	TRBV30	TRBJ2-5	NA	TGTGCCTGGGATCCGGACTTTCAAGAGACCCAGTACTTC	CAWDPDFQETQYF
TRBD1	TRBV28	TRBJ1-1	few	TGTGCCAGCAGTTCCCCCCGGACAGGCGAGTCCACTGAAGCTTTCTTT	CASSSPRTGESTEAFF
TRBD1	TRBV7-9	TRBJ1-4	NA	TGTGCCAGCAGCAACAACAGGGGGCTAGCTAATGAAAAACTGTTTTTT	CASSNNRGLANEKLFF
NA	TRBV27	TRBJ1-2	NA	TGTGCCAGCAGTTCCACGGGAGTCTATGGCTACACCTTC	CASSSTGVYGYTF
TRBD2	TRBV5-6	TRBJ2-1	NA	TGTGCCAGCAGCATAGGGACTAGCGGGTACAATGAGCAGTTCTTC	CASSIGTSGYNEQFF
NA	TRBV28	TRBJ2-5	NA	TGTGCCAGCAGGGCTGGTGAGGGGGTGAGGGAGACCCAGTACTTC	CASRAGEGVRETQYF
TRBD1	TRBV25-1	TRBJ1-2	NA	TGTGCCAGCAGGGACAGGGAACCTTATGGCTACACCTTC	CASRDREPYGYTF
NA	TRBV30	TRBJ2-6	NA	TGTGCCTGGAGTGTATTTCCAGGGTCTGGGGCCAACGTCCTGACTTTC	CAWSVFPGSGANVLTF
TRBD2	TRBV30	TRBJ2-3	NA	TGTGCCTGGAGCCAAAAGGGACTAGCTAAAACATTT	CAWSQKGLAKTF
NA	TRBV2	TRBJ2-7	NA	TGTGCCAGCAGTGATGGCGGCATCCGGGACAACTCCTACGAGCAGTACTTC	CASSDGGIRDNSYEQYF
NA	TRBV27	TRBJ2-1	NA	TGTGCCAGCAAAAGACCGGGACTGGTGGATGCAAGGGAGCAGTTCTTC	CASKRPGLVDAREQFF
NA	TRBV10-3	TRBJ1-1	NA	TGTGCCATCAGCGAATCCAATACGGGAGCTTTCTTT	CAISESNTGAFF
TRBD2	TRBV19	TRBJ2-7	NA	TGTGCCAGTAGTATGGGGACTAGCGGGAGCTACGAGCAGTACTTC	CASSMGTSGSYEQYF
TRBD2	TRBV10-3	TRBJ2-7	NA	TGTGCCATCAGTGAGCCTCGACTAGCGGGAGGCTACGAGCAGTACTTC	CAISEPRLAGGYEQYF
NA	TRBV27	TRBJ2-3	NA	TGTGCCAGCACCCCGTCCAGGGGAATTACAGATACGCAGTATTTT	CASTPSRGITDTQYF
NA	TRBV5-1	TRBJ2-5	NA	TGCGCCAGCAGCAGGGAGCCGCAAGAGACCCAGTACTTC	CASSREPQETQYF
NA	TRBV6-1	TRBJ1-3	NA	TGTGCCAGCAGTGAAGTAGAGAACACCATATATTTT	CASSEVENTIYF
TRBD2	TRBV18	TRBJ2-4	once	TGTGCCAGCTCACCACAGGGAATAGCGGGAGTTGGCGCCAAAAACATTCAGTACTTC	CASSPQGIAGVGAKNIQYF
NA	TRBV21-1	TRBJ1-4	NA	TGTGCCGAAAAGGGACAGGGAGGAGAAAAACTGTTTTTT	CAEKGQGGEKLFF
TRBD2	TRBV9	TRBJ2-1	once	TGTGCCAGCAGCGTTGGGACTAGCGGGGGGAACAATGAGCAGTTCTTC	CASSVGTSGGNNEQFF
TRBD1	TRBV6-4	TRBJ2-5	NA	TGTGCCAGCAGTGACTCCGAGACAGGGGGGCCCCAGTACTTC	CASSDSETGGPQYF
TRBD1	TRBV5-1	TRBJ2-7	NA	TGCGCCAGCAGCTTCATGGGACAGGGAGAGCAGTACTTC	CASSFMGQGEQYF
TRBD2	TRBV2	TRBJ2-1	NA	TGTGCCAGCAGTGAAGCTGGCTCCCTAGCGGGAGGGTCCTACAATGAGCAGTTCTTC	CASSEAGSLAGGSYNEQFF
TRBD1	TRBV5-1	TRBJ1-4	NA	TGCGCCAGCAGCCAAGGGACAGGGGGCATGATTGAAAAACTGTTTTTT	CASSQGTGGMIEKLFF
TRBD2	TRBV10-2	TRBJ2-7	NA	TGCGCCAGCACCGGGACTAGCGGATTTTACGAGCAGTACTTC	CASTGTSGFYEQYF
NA	TRBV19	TRBJ2-1	NA	TGTGCCAGTAGTATATTAAATGAGCAGTTCTTC	CASSILNEQFF
TRBD1	TRBV5-6	TRBJ2-1	NA	TGTGCCAGCAGCTTGCCCCGGACAGGAGACAATGAGCAGTTCTTC	CASSLPRTGDNEQFF
TRBD1	TRBV29-1	TRBJ1-1	NA	TGCAGCGTTGGCGAAGAAGGGGGCGGCGACACTGAAGCTTTCTTT	CSVGEEGGGDTEAFF
NA	TRBV5-1	TRBJ2-5	NA	TGCGCCAGCAGCTTGGCCGGGAGTCCCCAAGAGACCCAGTACTTC	CASSLAGSPQETQYF
TRBD1	TRBV6-6	TRBJ1-5	few	TGTGCCAGCAGGGAAATCGGGACAGCTAACAATCAGCCCCAGCATTTT	CASREIGTANNQPQHF
TRBD1	TRBV7-9	TRBJ2-5	NA	TGTGCCAGCAGCCAACCGGGACAGGAGACCCAGTACTTC	CASSQPGQETQYF
TRBD1	TRBV28	TRBJ2-7	NA	TGTGCCAGCAGTTCTCGCAGGACAGGGCATGTCTACGAGCAGTACTTC	CASSSRRTGHVYEQYF
NA	TRBV18	TRBJ1-4	few	TGTGCCAGCTCACCACTCCAGGGCCGAAATGAAAAACTGTTTTTT	CASSPLQGRNEKLFF
NA	TRBV6-1	TRBJ2-3	once	TGTGCCAGCAGTGAAGCACGCGGGACGGTGAAAGATACGCAGTATTTT	CASSEARGTVKDTQYF
TRBD1	TRBV27	TRBJ2-7	NA	TGTGCCAGCAGCCCCCGGGCAGGGGGAGCCTACGAGCAGTACTTC	CASSPRAGGAYEQYF
NA	TRBV10-1	TRBJ1-1	NA	TGCGCGACCGAACGGGACTCGGGCGCTGAAGCTTTCTTT	CATERDSGAEAFF
NA	TRBV6-5	TRBJ2-3	NA	TGTGCCAGCAGTTACGCCGGGACTCCACCAGCTACGCAGTATTTT	CASSYAGTPPATQYF
TRBD1	TRBV7-8	TRBJ2-7	NA	TGTGCCAGCAGCTTGGACAGGGGGTACGAGCAGTACTTC	CASSLDRGYEQYF
NA	TRBV6-5	TRBJ1-5	NA	TGTGCCAGCAGCCTATATAATCAGCCCCAGCATTTT	CASSLYNQPQHF
NA	TRBV18	TRBJ1-4	NA	TGTGCCAGCTCACCACGGACAGCAACTAATGAAAAACTGTTTTTT	CASSPRTATNEKLFF
TRBD1	TRBV19	TRBJ2-1	few	TGTGCCAGTAGTATATCCTCTGGGACAGGGAGGGATGAGCAGTTCTTC	CASSISSGTGRDEQFF
TRBD1	TRBV19	TRBJ2-1	few	TGTGCCAGTAGTCAAGACAGGGCGTCAATAAATGAGCAGTTCTTC	CASSQDRASINEQFF
TRBD2	TRBV5-1	TRBJ2-1	NA	TGCGCCAGCAGCTTCACACTTGGGGGGGAGATCAATGAGCAGTTCTTC	CASSFTLGGEINEQFF
NA	TRBV27	TRBJ2-5	NA	TGTGCCAGCAAGATCGGGAGAGGAGAGACCCAGTACTTC	CASKIGRGETQYF
TRBD2	TRBV11-2	TRBJ2-2	NA	TGTGCCAGCAGCTTAGGACTAGCGGGAGAGGCGAACACCGGGGAGCTGTTTTTT	CASSLGLAGEANTGELFF
NA	TRBV6-4	TRBJ2-1	NA	TGTGCCAGCAGTGAGGTACAGACCTACTCCTACAATGAGCAGTTCTTC	CASSEVQTYSYNEQFF
TRBD1	TRBV23-1	TRBJ1-2	NA	TGCGCCAGCAGTCAATTAGGACAGGCGCGACTCTATGGCTACACCTTC	CASSQLGQARLYGYTF
TRBD1	TRBV27	TRBJ2-1	NA	TGTGCCAGCAGTTCATGGGGGACAGGCTCCAATGAGCAGTTCTTC	CASSSWGTGSNEQFF
TRBD1	TRBV6-1	TRBJ1-2	NA	TGTGCCAGCAGTGGAGAGACAGGGGTAAATGGCTACACCTTC	CASSGETGVNGYTF
TRBD1	TRBV5-4	TRBJ2-5	NA	TGTGCCAGCAGCCGACAGGGGGCTGAAGAGACCCAGTACTTC	CASSRQGAEETQYF
NA	TRBV6-1	TRBJ1-5	NA	TGTGCCAGTCGTACAGGGTCCGATGCGGGTCAGCCCCAGCATTTT	CASRTGSDAGQPQHF
NA	TRBV18	TRBJ2-7	NA	TGTGCCAGCTCACCCTCGACAAACCACTACGAGCAGTACTTC	CASSPSTNHYEQYF
TRBD1	TRBV27	TRBJ2-2	NA	TGTGCCACCCAACAGGGGGCGAGGACCGGGGAGCTGTTTTTT	CATQQGARTGELFF
NA	TRBV30	TRBJ2-7	once	TGTGCCTGGAGTGGTGCAGGTGCCTTCTACGAGCAGTACTTC	CAWSGAGAFYEQYF